The present TCR beta chain was sequenced within a study of blood T cell repertoires in COVID-19. Study summary: Whether acute or convalescent, the COVID-19 samples came from the United States, Italy and Spain.

The repertoire was sequenced with immunoSEQ multiplex PCR; TCRdb's copy has only in-frame clones and lacks some. The sample yields some 170,000 clones, 87% seen once. Germline CDR1 MNHEY, CDR2 SVGAGI. V gave up 4 bases and J gave up 10 bases, with 11 bases separating them. The CDR3 is 13 amino acids. The chain is built from TRBV6-5 and TRBJ1-6; D may be TRBD1 (5 bases). The sample was PBMCs or T cells enriched from blood (not recorded which). The source of this sequence is a human donor with acute COVID-19. The donor label of this sample is uncertain. The DNA of the CDR3 is TGTGCCAGCAGTTCGGCAGGGCCCTCACCCCTCCACTTT. This gives the protein CASSSAGPSPLHF.